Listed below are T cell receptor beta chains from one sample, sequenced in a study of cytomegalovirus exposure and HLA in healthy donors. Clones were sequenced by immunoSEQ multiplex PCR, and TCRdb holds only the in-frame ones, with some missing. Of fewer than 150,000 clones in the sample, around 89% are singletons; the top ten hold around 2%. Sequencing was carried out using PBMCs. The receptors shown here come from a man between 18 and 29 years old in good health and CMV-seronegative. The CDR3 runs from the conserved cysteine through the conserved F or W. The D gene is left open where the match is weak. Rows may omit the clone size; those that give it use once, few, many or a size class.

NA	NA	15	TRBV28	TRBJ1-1	TGTGCCAGCAGTTTATTGGAACGCAGGGGAACTGAAGCTTTCTTT	CASSLLERRGTEAFF
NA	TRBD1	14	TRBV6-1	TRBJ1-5	TGTGCCAGCAGTCTAGGGACAGTCAATCAGCCCCAGCATTTT	CASSLGTVNQPQHF
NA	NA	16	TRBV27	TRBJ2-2	TGTGCCAGCAGTTTAAGTATGACTACGAACACCGGGGAGCTGTTTTTT	CASSLSMTTNTGELFF
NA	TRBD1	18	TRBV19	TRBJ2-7	TGTGCCAGTAGTTCCCGAATCTATAGGACAGGGGGTTTCTACGAGCAGTACTTC	CASSSRIYRTGGFYEQYF
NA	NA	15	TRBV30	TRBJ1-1	TGTGCCTGGAGTGTATTAGGACAGAAAATCACTGAAGCTTTCTTT	CAWSVLGQKITEAFF
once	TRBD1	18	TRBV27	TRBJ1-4	TGTGCCAGCAGTTTATCGATTCTCGCGGGACAGGGACATGAAAAACTGTTTTTT	CASSLSILAGQGHEKLFF
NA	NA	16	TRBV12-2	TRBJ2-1	TGTGCAAGTCGCTCAGGACAGGCTAGCTCCTACAATGAGCAGTTCTTC	CASRSGQASSYNEQFF
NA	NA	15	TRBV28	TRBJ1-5	TGTGCCAGCAGCCGAGGACAGTTTAGCAATCAGCCCCAGCATTTT	CASSRGQFSNQPQHF
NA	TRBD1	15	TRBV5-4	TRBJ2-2	TGTGCCAGCAGCTTCCGACAGGGGACTACCGGGGAGCTGTTTTTT	CASSFRQGTTGELFF
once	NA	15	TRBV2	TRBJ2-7	TGTGCCAGCAGTGAAATAGCCCCAGTAACCTACGAGCAGTACTTC	CASSEIAPVTYEQYF
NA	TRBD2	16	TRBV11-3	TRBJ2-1	TGTGCCAGCAGCCCAGGGTCGAGCGGGGCAGACAATGAGCAGTTCTTC	CASSPGSSGADNEQFF
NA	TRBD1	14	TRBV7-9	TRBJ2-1	TGTGCCAGCAGCCCGTGGGACAGCGCCAGTGAGCAGTTCTTC	CASSPWDSASEQFF
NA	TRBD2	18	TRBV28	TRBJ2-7	TGTGCCAGCAGCACCGGGACTAGCGGGGATTGGAGCTCCTACGAGCAGTACTTC	CASSTGTSGDWSSYEQYF
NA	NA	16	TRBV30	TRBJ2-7	TGTGCCTGGAGTGTACTTGCGGTCCGGCTCCCCTACGAGCAGTACTTC	CAWSVLAVRLPYEQYF
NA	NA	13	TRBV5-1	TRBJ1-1	TGCGCCAGCAGCCCCCAAGAGGGCCGAGAAGCTTTCTTT	CASSPQEGREAFF
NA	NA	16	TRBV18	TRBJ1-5	TGTGCCAGCTCAACCCTTATTTGCGTCGACAATCAGCCCCAGCATTTT	CASSTLICVDNQPQHF
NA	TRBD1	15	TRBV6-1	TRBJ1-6	TGTGCCAGCAGTGAACTGGACAGGTATAATTCACCCCTCCACTTT	CASSELDRYNSPLHF
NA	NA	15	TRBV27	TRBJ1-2	TGTGCCAGCAGGGGGGGGACGGGGCTCGGCTATGGCTACACCTTC	CASRGGTGLGYGYTF
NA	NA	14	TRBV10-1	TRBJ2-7	TGCGCCAGCAGTGAGTCAGAGGTTCCTAGGGAGCAGTACTTC	CASSESEVPREQYF
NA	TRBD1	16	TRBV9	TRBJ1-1	TGTGCCAGCAGCGAGAACAAAGGGGCAGGGGGCACTGAAGCTTTCTTT	CASSENKGAGGTEAFF
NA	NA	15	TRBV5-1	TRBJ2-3	TGCGCCAGCAAGGTCTCCGGGGATGGCACAGATACGCAGTATTTT	CASKVSGDGTDTQYF
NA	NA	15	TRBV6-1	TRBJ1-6	TGTGCCAGCAGAGGGACACAAACCTATAATTCACCCCTCCACTTT	CASRGTQTYNSPLHF
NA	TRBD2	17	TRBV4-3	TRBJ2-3	TGCGCCAGCAGCCAATCTAGGGCGGGGGGGTTCACAGATACGCAGTATTTT	CASSQSRAGGFTDTQYF
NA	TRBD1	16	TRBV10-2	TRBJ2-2	TGCGCCAGCAGACCAGACAGGGCGAGTGATACCGGGGAGCTGTTTTTT	CASRPDRASDTGELFF
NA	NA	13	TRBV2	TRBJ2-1	TGTACCTTACGGACAAGCTCCTACAATGAGCAGTTCTTC	CTLRTSSYNEQFF
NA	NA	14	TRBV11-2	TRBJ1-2	TGTGCCAGCGAACCGGGAGGGTGGGGGTATGGCTACACCTTC	CASEPGGWGYGYTF
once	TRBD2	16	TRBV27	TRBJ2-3	TGTGCCAGCAGTTTAAACGCGGGAGGACTGCCAGATACGCAGTATTTT	CASSLNAGGLPDTQYF
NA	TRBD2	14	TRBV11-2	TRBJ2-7	TGTGCCAGCAGAAGGCTAGCGGTTACCTACGAGCAGTACTTC	CASRRLAVTYEQYF
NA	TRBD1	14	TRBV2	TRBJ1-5	TGTGCCAGCAGTCGGACAGGGGGCGGCCAGCCCCAGCATTTT	CASSRTGGGQPQHF
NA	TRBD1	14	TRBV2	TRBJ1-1	TGTGCCAGCAGGGTACAGGGGATAAGCACTGAAGCTTTCTTT	CASRVQGISTEAFF
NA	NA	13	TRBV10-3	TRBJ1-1	TGTGCCATCAGGGGACATACGAACACTGAAGCTTTCTTT	CAIRGHTNTEAFF
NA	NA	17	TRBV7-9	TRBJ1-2	TGTGCCAGCAGCTTAGCAGGGGTTAACGAAAATCGGCATGGCTACACCTTC	CASSLAGVNENRHGYTF
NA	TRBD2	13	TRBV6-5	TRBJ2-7	TGTGCCAGCAGAGCTAGCGGGATAAGGGAGCAGTACTTC	CASRASGIREQYF
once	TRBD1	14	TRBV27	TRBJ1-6	TGTGCCAGCAGTCCCGACAGGGATAGTTCACCCCTCCACTTT	CASSPDRDSSPLHF
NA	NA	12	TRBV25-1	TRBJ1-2	TGTGCCAGCTTAGGGGATAACTATGGCTACACCTTC	CASLGDNYGYTF
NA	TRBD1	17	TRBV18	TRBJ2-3	TGTGCCAGCTCACTTCAACCCGGACAGGGTTTCACAGATACGCAGTATTTT	CASSLQPGQGFTDTQYF
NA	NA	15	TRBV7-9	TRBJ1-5	TGTGCCAGCAGCTTAGGAGGTTATAGCAATCAGCCCCAGCATTTT	CASSLGGYSNQPQHF
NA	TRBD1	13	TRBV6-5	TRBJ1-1	TGTGCCAGCAGTGGACAGGCGAACACTGAAGCTTTCTTT	CASSGQANTEAFF
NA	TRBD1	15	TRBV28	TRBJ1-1	TGTGCCAGCAGGCAATCAACAGGGGCGAACACTGAAGCTTTCTTT	CASRQSTGANTEAFF
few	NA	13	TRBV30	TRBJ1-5	TGTGCCTGGTCCGTGGAGACCAATCAGCCCCAGCATTTT	CAWSVETNQPQHF